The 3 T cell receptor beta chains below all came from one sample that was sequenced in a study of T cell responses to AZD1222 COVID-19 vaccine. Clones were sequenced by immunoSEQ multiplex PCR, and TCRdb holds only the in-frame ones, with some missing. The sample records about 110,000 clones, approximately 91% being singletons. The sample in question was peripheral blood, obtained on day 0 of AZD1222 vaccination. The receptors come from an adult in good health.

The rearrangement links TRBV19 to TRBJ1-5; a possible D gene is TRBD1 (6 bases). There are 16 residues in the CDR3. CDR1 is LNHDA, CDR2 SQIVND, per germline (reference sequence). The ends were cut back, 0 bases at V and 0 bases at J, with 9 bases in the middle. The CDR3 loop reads CASSIDRTVSNQPQHF. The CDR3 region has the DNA TGTGCCAGTAGTATAGACCGGACAGTTAGCAATCAGCCCCAGCATTTT. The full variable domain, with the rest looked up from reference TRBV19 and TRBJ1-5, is DGGITQSPKYLFRKEGQNVTLSCEQNLNHDAMYWYRQDPGQGLRLIYYSQIVNDFQKGDIAEGYSVSREKKESFPLTVTSAQKNPTAFYLCASSIDRTVSNQPQHFGDGTRLSIL.

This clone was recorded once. Here the CDR3 DNA reads TGTGCCAGCAGTGGCCCTCCGCCAGGGACAGAACAAGAGACCCAGTACTTC. Residues: CASSGPPPGTEQETQYF. The rearrangement joins TRBV6-2 or TRBV6-3 to TRBJ2-5; 7 bases line up with TRBD1. Per germline, CDR1 MNHEY and CDR2 SVGEGT. J gave up 2 bases and V 5 bases, and 14 bases lay outside the gene matches. There are 17 residues in the CDR3.

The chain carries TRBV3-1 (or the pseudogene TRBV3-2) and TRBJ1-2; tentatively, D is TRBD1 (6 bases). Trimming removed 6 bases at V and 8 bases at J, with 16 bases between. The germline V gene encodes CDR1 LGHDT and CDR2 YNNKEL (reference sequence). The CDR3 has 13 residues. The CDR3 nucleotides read TGTGCCAGCAGTTCCCGGGCCGGGGGCGGCTACACCTTC. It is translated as CASSSRAGGGYTF.